Sequencing of this T cell receptor beta chain was carried out in a study of blood T cell repertoires in COVID-19. Study background: Researchers got acute and convalescent COVID-19 samples from the United States, Italy and Spain.

The germline V and J ends were trimmed by 9 bases and 0 bases, with 18 bases remaining between them. The CDR3 runs 15 residues. Germline V gene sequence: CDR1 MNHEY, CDR2 SVGAGI. Sequenced by immunoSEQ multiplex PCR; TCRdb stores in-frame clones only, minus some. The table includes 30,000 to 40,000 clones, 80% detected once. This clone was counted between two and nine times. This TCR was recovered from a man at least 80 years old with acute or convalescent COVID-19. This chain connects TRBV6-5 to TRBJ2-7, with D possibly matching TRBD2 (6 bases). Input material: peripheral blood. CDR3 DNA sequence: TGTGCCAGTCAAAATGAGGACTACCGCTCCTACGAGCAGTACTTC. Protein: CASQNEDYRSYEQYF.